The source of this TCR beta chain is a study of read filtering for tumor transcriptome and immune sequencing. At the level of the study: Among patients, roughly 17 were male and more than 11 female, aged roughly 45 to 90 (mean about 71). Under 10 patients were R-ISS I, 16 were R-ISS II, roughly seven were R-ISS III. Study findings and constraints: Correlation between methods rose after single-read clonotypes were removed.

This library used roughly 430 ng RNA and molecular barcoded adaptors spanning alpha/delta and beta/gamma chains. MiXCR was run by TCRdb on the reads, yielding one entry per CDR3 protein. Of more than 30,000 distinct CDR3 sequences listed, roughly an eighth are singletons. The CDR3 sequence is 15 residues long. Germline V gene data show CDR1 as MNHEY and CDR2 as SVGAGI. This clonotype was seen a few times. Antigen unknown. The junction and the germline gene differ at one end; a read error may be behind it. This clonotype was sampled from a donor over 35 with multiple myeloma. Sequenced sample: a population of CD138-negative cells sorted from bone marrow. The gene calls are TRBV6-5 and TRBJ2-2; D might be TRBD2 (6 bases). The CDR3, as DNA: TGTGCCAGCAGTTACAGGGGCAGGGCGGACGGGGGGCTGTTTTTT. Protein sequence: CASSYRGRADGGLFF.